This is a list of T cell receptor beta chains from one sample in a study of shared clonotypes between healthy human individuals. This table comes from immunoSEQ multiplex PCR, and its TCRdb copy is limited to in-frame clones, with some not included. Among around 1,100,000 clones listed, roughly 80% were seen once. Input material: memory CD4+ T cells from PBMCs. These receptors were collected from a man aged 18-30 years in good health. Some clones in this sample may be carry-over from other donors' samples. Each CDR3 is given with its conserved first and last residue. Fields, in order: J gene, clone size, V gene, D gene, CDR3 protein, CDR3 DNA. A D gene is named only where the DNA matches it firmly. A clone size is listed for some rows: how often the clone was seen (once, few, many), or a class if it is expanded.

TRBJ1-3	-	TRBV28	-	CASSFRGAKGNTIYF	TGTGCCAGCAGTTTCCGGGGGGCGAAAGGAAACACCATATATTTT
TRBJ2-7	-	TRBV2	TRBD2	CASRERGTSGRRNEQYF	TGTGCCAGCAGGGAGAGGGGGACTAGCGGGAGGCGGAACGAGCAGTACTTC
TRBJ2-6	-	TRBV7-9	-	CASSPPGLARANVLTF	TGTGCCAGCAGCCCACCGGGACTCGCCCGGGCCAACGTCCTGACTTTC
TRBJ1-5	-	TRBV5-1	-	CASSLGPTNQPQHF	TGCGCCAGCAGCTTGGGTCCCACTAATCAGCCCCAGCATTTT
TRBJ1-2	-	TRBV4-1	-	CASSETPGPLGNGYTF	TGCGCCAGCAGCGAAACCCCGGGACCCCTTGGAAATGGCTACACCTTC
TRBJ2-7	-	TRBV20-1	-	CSGQRDYEQYF	TGCAGTGGTCAAAGAGACTACGAGCAGTACTTC
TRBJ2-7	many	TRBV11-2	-	CASSLSRVESYEQYF	TGTGCCAGCAGCTTAAGCCGGGTAGAGAGCTACGAGCAGTACTTC
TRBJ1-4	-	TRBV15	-	CATSRGIGEKLFF	TGTGCCACCAGCAGGGGAATTGGTGAAAAACTGTTTTTT
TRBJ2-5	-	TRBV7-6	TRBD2	CASSRSGVQETQYF	TGTGCCAGCAGCCGTAGCGGGGTTCAAGAGACCCAGTACTTC
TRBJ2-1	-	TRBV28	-	CASSSPQGGGRHEQFF	TGTGCCAGCAGTTCTCCCCAGGGCGGGGGCCGGCATGAGCAGTTCTTC
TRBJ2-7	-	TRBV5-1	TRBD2	CASSLSLAGPYEQYF	TGCGCCAGCAGCTTGTCCCTAGCGGGTCCCTACGAGCAGTACTTC
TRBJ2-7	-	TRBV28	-	CASSLFALGEQYF	TGTGCCAGCAGTTTATTTGCATTGGGCGAGCAGTACTTC
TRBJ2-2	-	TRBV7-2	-	CASSSERGSNTGELFF	TGTGCCAGCAGCTCCGAACGGGGTTCGAACACCGGGGAGCTGTTTTTT
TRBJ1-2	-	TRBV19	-	CASSILGGGQDGYTF	TGTGCCAGTAGTATTTTGGGGGGAGGCCAAGATGGCTACACCTTC
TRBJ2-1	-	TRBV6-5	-	CASSYSDRSGYEQFF	TGTGCCAGCAGTTACTCGGACCGATCTGGCTATGAGCAGTTCTTC
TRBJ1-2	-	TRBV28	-	CASSFRANYGYTF	TGTGCCAGCAGTTTTCGAGCTAACTATGGCTACACCTTC
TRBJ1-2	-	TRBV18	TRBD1	CASSRDRGRFSYGYTF	TGTGCCAGCTCCCGAGACAGGGGGAGGTTCAGCTATGGCTACACCTTC
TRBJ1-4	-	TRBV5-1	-	CASSLAPPDEKLFF	TGCGCCAGCAGCCTAGCACCACCCGACGAAAAACTGTTTTTT
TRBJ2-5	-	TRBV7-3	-	CASSLTFAEKSQYF	TGTGCCAGCAGCTTAACATTCGCGGAGAAGTCCCAGTACTTC
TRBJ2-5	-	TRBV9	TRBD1	CASSPGTGIQETQYF	TGTGCCAGCAGCCCAGGGACAGGGATACAAGAGACCCAGTACTTC
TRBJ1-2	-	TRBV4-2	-	CASSHGGGDGYGYTF	TGTGCCAGCAGCCACGGCGGAGGGGACGGCTATGGCTACACCTTC
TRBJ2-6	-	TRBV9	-	CASSVSRGGFSGANVLTF	TGTGCCAGCAGCGTCAGTCGAGGGGGTTTCTCTGGGGCCAACGTCCTGACTTTC
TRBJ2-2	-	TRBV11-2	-	CASSPDRGTGELFF	TGTGCCAGCAGCCCCGACAGAGGTACCGGGGAGCTGTTTTTT
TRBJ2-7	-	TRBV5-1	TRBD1	CASSLVAAGGTEQYF	TGCGCCAGCAGCTTGGTTGCGGCAGGGGGTACCGAGCAGTACTTC
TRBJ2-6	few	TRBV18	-	CASSPPQVESGANVLTF	TGTGCCAGCTCACCACCACAAGTGGAGTCTGGGGCCAACGTCCTGACTTTC
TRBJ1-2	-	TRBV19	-	CASSMVGLYGYTF	TGTGCCAGTAGTATGGTAGGGCTCTATGGCTACACCTTC
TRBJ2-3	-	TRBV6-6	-	CASTFRADTQYF	TGTGCCAGCACCTTTAGGGCAGATACGCAGTATTTT
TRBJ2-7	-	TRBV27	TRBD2	CASSALGAGGYEQYF	TGTGCCAGCAGCGCATTAGGGGCCGGGGGGTACGAGCAGTACTTC
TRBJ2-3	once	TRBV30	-	CAWALGDTQYF	TGTGCCTGGGCCCTGGGGGATACGCAGTATTTT
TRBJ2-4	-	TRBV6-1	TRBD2	CASSEAAASGRLAKNIQYF	TGTGCCAGCAGTGAAGCGGCGGCTAGCGGGAGACTTGCCAAAAACATTCAGTACTTC
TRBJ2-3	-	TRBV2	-	CASSEGGGTDTQYF	TGTGCCAGCAGTGAAGGGGGAGGCACAGATACGCAGTATTTT
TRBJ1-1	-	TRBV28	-	CASSPSTVQAFF	TGTGCCAGCAGTCCATCGACAGTGCAAGCTTTCTTT
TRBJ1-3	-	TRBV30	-	CAWSTGLASGNTIYF	TGTGCCTGGAGTACAGGGTTAGCCTCTGGAAACACCATATATTTT
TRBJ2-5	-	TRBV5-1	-	CASSRTDGETQYF	TGCGCCAGCAGCAGGACTGACGGGGAGACCCAGTACTTC
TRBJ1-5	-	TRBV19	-	CASSLRYSNQPQHF	TGTGCCAGTAGTCTTCGGTATAGCAATCAGCCCCAGCATTTT
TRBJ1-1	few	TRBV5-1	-	CASSLVAGTTEAFF	TGCGCCAGCAGCTTGGTGGCAGGGACCACTGAAGCTTTCTTT
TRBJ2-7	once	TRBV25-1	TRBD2	CASSDEPTSGSSHEQYF	TGTGCCAGCAGTGATGAACCTACTAGCGGGAGTTCACACGAGCAGTACTTC
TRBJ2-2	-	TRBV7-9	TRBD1	CASSDSGQVNTGELFF	TGTGCCAGCAGCGATTCGGGACAGGTGAACACCGGGGAGCTGTTTTTT
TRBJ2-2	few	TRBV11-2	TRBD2	CASSAGGRAGELFF	TGTGCCAGCAGCGCCGGGGGGAGGGCCGGGGAGCTGTTTTTT
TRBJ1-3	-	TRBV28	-	CASSWRTPSGNTIYF	TGTGCCAGCAGTTGGAGGACACCCTCTGGAAACACCATATATTTT
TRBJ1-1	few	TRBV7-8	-	CASSLDLLTEAFF	TGTGCCAGCAGCTTGGATCTGCTCACTGAAGCTTTCTTT
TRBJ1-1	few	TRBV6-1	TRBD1	CASNSGGLGTEAFF	TGTGCCAGCAATTCAGGGGGCTTGGGCACTGAAGCTTTCTTT
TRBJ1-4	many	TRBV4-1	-	CASSQDLGAPGEKLFF	TGCGCCAGCAGCCAAGATCTAGGGGCTCCGGGTGAAAAACTGTTTTTT
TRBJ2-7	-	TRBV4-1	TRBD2	CASSQVLAGRVYEQYF	TGCGCCAGCAGCCAAGTACTAGCGGGAAGGGTATACGAGCAGTACTTC
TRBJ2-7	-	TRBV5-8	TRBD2	CASSLIASGRYEQYF	TGTGCCAGCAGCTTGATAGCTAGCGGGAGATACGAGCAGTACTTC
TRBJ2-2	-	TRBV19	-	CATSGTTNTGELFF	TGTGCAACGTCCGGGACCACAAACACCGGGGAGCTGTTTTTT
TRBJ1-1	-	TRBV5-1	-	CASSLVTQGNTEAFF	TGCGCCAGCAGCTTGGTGACTCAGGGGAACACTGAAGCTTTCTTT
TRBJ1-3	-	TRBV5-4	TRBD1	CASSSRDRGQHTIYF	TGTGCCAGCAGCTCCCGGGACAGGGGACAGCACACCATATATTTT
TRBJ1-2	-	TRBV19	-	CASSTGDLYGYTF	TGTGCCAGTAGTACAGGAGACCTCTATGGCTACACCTTC
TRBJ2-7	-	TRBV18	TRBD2	CASSPKAMGTSGYEQYF	TGTGCCAGCTCACCCAAGGCTATGGGGACTAGTGGTTACGAGCAGTACTTC
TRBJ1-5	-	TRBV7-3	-	CASPGRANQPQHF	TGTGCCAGCCCCGGCAGGGCAAATCAGCCCCAGCATTTT
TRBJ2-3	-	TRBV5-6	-	CASSLGTAWYF	TGTGCCAGCAGCCTAGGGACCGCATGGTATTTT
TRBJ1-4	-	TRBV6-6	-	CAASRGATNEKLFF	TGTGCCGCGTCCCGAGGGGCCACTAATGAAAAACTGTTTTTT
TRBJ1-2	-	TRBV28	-	CASSTRDQRANYGYTF	TGTGCCAGCAGTACACGGGACCAGCGGGCTAACTATGGCTACACCTTC
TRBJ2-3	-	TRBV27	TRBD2	CASSLGTSDTDTQYF	TGTGCCAGCAGTTTAGGGACTAGCGACACAGATACGCAGTATTTT
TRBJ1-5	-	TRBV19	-	CATARPRQGNQPQHF	TGTGCCACCGCCCGCCCTCGACAGGGCAATCAGCCCCAGCATTTT
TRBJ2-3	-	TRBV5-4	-	CASSLGLADTQYF	TGTGCCAGCAGCTTGGGACTAGCAGATACGCAGTATTTT
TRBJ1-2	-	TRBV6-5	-	CASRAGQHNYGYTF	TGTGCCAGCAGAGCGGGACAACATAACTATGGCTACACCTTC
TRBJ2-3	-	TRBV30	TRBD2	CAWSSGSFGTQYF	TGTGCCTGGAGTAGCGGGAGTTTCGGTACGCAGTATTTT
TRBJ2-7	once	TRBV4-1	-	CASSQAAVTSYEQYF	TGCGCCAGCAGCCAAGCGGCAGTAACCTCCTACGAGCAGTACTTC